Listed below are T cell receptor beta chains from one sample, sequenced in a study of monozygotic twins with inflammatory bowel disease. TCRdb processed the 5' RACE reads again and assigns one entry to each CDR3 protein, with no DNA. There are 400,000 to 500,000 distinct CDR3 sequences in the sample, with 2% to 3% held by the top ten. Material: blood. The origin of the receptors is a human donor with ulcerative colitis or Crohn's disease, or a healthy co-twin of an affected twin (not recorded which). CDR3s include the opening cysteine and the closing phenylalanine or tryptophan.

v_call	j_call	cdr3_aa
TRBV6-5	TRBJ1-2	CASSYSRQAPSGYTF
TRBV5-1	TRBJ2-7	CASSLRRDSLYEQYF
TRBV5-5	TRBJ2-7	CASTPPLAGGRGEQYF
TRBV10-3	TRBJ2-2	CATQGRVGELFF
TRBV2	TRBJ2-7	CASAGDRAYEQYF
TRBV7-2	TRBJ2-7	CASSLVAIWAGDYEQYF
TRBV5-1	TRBJ2-1	CASSSGRANEQFF
TRBV3-1	TRBJ2-3	CASSQDPTLTDTQYF
TRBV12-3/TRBV12-4	TRBJ1-1	CASSLEGVDTEAFF
TRBV7-2	TRBJ2-2	CASSLAPLAFTGELFF
TRBV6-5	TRBJ1-1	CATKKLEFEAFF
TRBV12-3/TRBV12-4	TRBJ2-7	CASSLIGTSGGLSYEQYF
TRBV29-1	TRBJ2-1	CSVRTGVNEQFF
TRBV2	TRBJ1-1	CASKERMNTEAFF
TRBV29-1	TRBJ2-5	CSVVLLAGETQYF
TRBV7-7	TRBJ2-5	CASSIAGNGETQYF
TRBV28	TRBJ2-7	CASSLSGQGVHYEQYF
TRBV29-1	TRBJ1-2	CSALPEGHGPYGYTF
TRBV12-3/TRBV12-4	TRBJ1-1	CASSRGQEAFF
TRBV7-2	TRBJ1-2	CASSGRQDNYGYTF
TRBV4-1	TRBJ2-1	CASSLEGTGVYNEQFF
TRBV7-3	TRBJ2-7	CASSLSPGLGGEQYF
TRBV7-9	TRBJ1-2	CASSSLIEGISYGYTF
TRBV11-3	TRBJ2-1	CASSLDPGTRGNEQFF
TRBV20-1	TRBJ1-3	CSALGRRTGNTIYF
TRBV6-1	TRBJ2-3	CASRAEWSTDTQYF
TRBV5-6	TRBJ2-7	CASSLRRRASGYEQYF
TRBV7-2	TRBJ1-2	CASSSGAGTMGGYTF
TRBV6-1	TRBJ2-5	CASSEVYSQETQYF
TRBV5-1	TRBJ2-2	CASSLGANRVATGELFF
TRBV5-1	TRBJ2-7	CASTPGQGFEQYF
TRBV4-3	TRBJ2-3	CASSLSLAGAPTDTQYF
TRBV18	TRBJ2-1	CASSVNWDPYNEQFF
TRBV30	TRBJ1-2	CAWSKDGNYGYTF
TRBV11-1	TRBJ2-7	CASSPYGRQGWGVYEQYF
TRBV12-3/TRBV12-4	TRBJ1-5	CASSFLLGQPQHF
TRBV15	TRBJ2-3	CATSRKRTGGSTDTQYF
TRBV11-2	TRBJ2-3	CASSLGGDKREKGTDTQYF
TRBV4-1	TRBJ1-1	CASSHEGYNTEAFF
TRBV5-1	TRBJ2-5	CASSPIAGEETQYF
TRBV30	TRBJ2-3	CAWSVASGGLVGGTDTQYF
TRBV18	TRBJ2-5	CASSAIAIGEETQYF